These 29 T cell receptor beta chains were all obtained from the same sample, sequenced in a study of metastatic and nonmetastatic thyroid tumors (dated by TCRdb to 2019 to 2021). The library was produced with PCR. Sequenced using an Illumina HiSeq 4000. TCRdb applied fastp at Q25 and MiXCR to the public reads, then kept only in-frame beta chains. This sample has about 33,000 clones in its table, and 18% of those were observed once. The ten largest clones take up around 12% of the sample. None of the patients had been given any treatment before thyroid surgery. Sequencing was done on a sample of blood. These receptors were taken from a male donor with papillary thyroid cancer or a benign thyroid nodule (not recorded which). Some clones in this sample may be carry-over from other donors' samples.

The table lists this clone with a few counts. The rearrangement joins TRBV10-1 to TRBJ2-1, with a tentative D call TRBD1 (7 bases). The CDR3 consists of 15 residues. Germline-derived CDR1 and CDR2 are WNHNN and SYGVQD (reference sequence). With 2 bases removed from V and 9 bases from J, the gap between germline ends came to 17 bases. The CDR3 spells CASSEPVTGTGEQFF. In DNA, the CDR3 is TGCGCCAGCAGTGAGCCCGTGACAGGGACTGGTGAGCAGTTCTTC.

This clone qualifies as medium-sized. The chain combines TRBV6-1 with TRBJ1-3, with D perhaps matching TRBD1 (6 bases). The CDR3 runs to 15 residues. Germline V gives CDR1 MNHNS, CDR2 SASEGT. The germline V and J ends were trimmed by 1 base and 2 bases, with 9 bases remaining between them. CDR3 in amino acids: CASSEEEGAGNTIYF. CDR3 nucleotide sequence: TGTGCCAGCAGTGAAGAAGAGGGGGCTGGAAACACCATATATTTT.

This clone was seen many times. The chain recombines TRBV20-1 with TRBJ1-5, with 11 bases that match TRBD1. Germline CDR1 reads DFQATT; CDR2 reads SNEGSKA (reference sequence). J gave up 5 bases and V 6 bases, and 6 bases lay outside the gene matches. The CDR3 contains 14 residues. The CDR3 reads CSARGTGGYQPQHF. The DNA of the CDR3 is TGCAGTGCCCGGGGGACAGGGGGATATCAGCCCCAGCATTTT.

This clone was detected a few times. The chain recombines TRBV28 with TRBJ2-7; 7 nucleotides line up with TRBD2. Germline CDR1 MDHEN, CDR2 SYDVKM. Trimming took 7 bases from V and 6 from J; bases not matched to a gene: 9. The CDR3 has 13 amino acids. DNA of the CDR3: TGTGCCAGCAAAAAGACTAGCCGGGGCGAGCAGTACTTC. Translating gives CASKKTSRGEQYF.

In its sample, this clone was seen many times. The genes are TRBV7-2 and TRBJ1-6; D is perhaps TRBD1 (5 bases). The CDR3 totals 15 residues. The germline CDR1 and CDR2 sequences are SGHTA and FQGNSA. The V gene lost 0 bases and the J gene lost 10 bases, with 13 bases spanning the gap. The CDR3 reads CASSLAFGGDSPLHF. The CDR3 DNA reads TGTGCCAGCAGCTTAGCCTTTGGAGGGGACTCACCCCTCCACTTT.

This clone was found many times. Other DNA sequences in this specimen translate into the identical CDR3. V gene TRBV4-1 combines with J gene TRBJ2-5; unclear D gene. The CDR3 length is 14 residues. From germline, CDR1 is MGHRA and CDR2 YSYEKL. Trimming cost V 1 base and J 5 bases, with 11 bases left between them. DNA of the CDR3: TGCGCCAGCAGCCAAGGCTCCACTGGGGAGACCCAGTACTTC. Translation gives CASSQGSTGETQYF.

This clone was seen at least ten times. V usage is TRBV29-1 and J usage is TRBJ2-1, with D unresolved. CDR3 length: 11 residues. With 4 bases removed from V and 5 bases from J, the gap between germline ends came to 6 bases. Germline V gives CDR1 SQVTM, CDR2 ANQGSEA. The CDR3: CSVGWNNEQFF. The CDR3 coding sequence is TGCAGCGTTGGATGGAACAATGAGCAGTTCTTC.

This clone came up a few times. The J gene is TRBJ1-6, the V gene TRBV15, with D uncertain. The V end lost 1 base, the J end lost 7 bases, and 14 bases lay between the germline ends. This CDR3 region has 16 residues. Per the germline V gene, CDR1 is LNHNV and CDR2 is YYDKDF (reference sequence). The DNA for the CDR3 is TGTGCCACCAGCAGAGGGGGTAGGCAGAGGAATTCACCCCTCCACTTT. Protein: CATSRGGRQRNSPLHF.

The table lists this clone with a few counts. This chain connects TRBV7-3 to TRBJ1-2; unclear D gene. CDR3 length: 13 amino acids. V was trimmed by 3 bases and J by 8 bases, leaving 13 bases between them. Per germline, CDR1 SGHTA and CDR2 FQGTGA. CDR3 sequence (DNA): TGTGCCAGCAGCTTGGACGGCCTCGGGGGCTACACCTTC. It codes for CASSLDGLGGYTF.

Ten or more counts support this clone. This chain links TRBV16 with TRBJ1-2; no clear D. The V end was cut by 4 bases, the J end by 8 bases, with 14 bases between. This CDR3 comprises 13 residues. CDR1 is KGHSY and CDR2 is FQNENV in the germline V gene. CDR3 loop: CASSPPYVDGYTF. CDR3 nucleotides: TGTGCCAGCAGCCCGCCCTACGTTGACGGCTACACCTTC.

This clone has just a few counts. The chain is built from TRBV27 and TRBJ1-6; 8 bases align to TRBD1. V was pared by 1 base and J by 12 bases, with 8 bases of the junction left unmatched. CDR1 is MNHEY, CDR2 SMNVEV, per germline (reference sequence). This CDR3 comprises 15 residues. CDR3 nucleotide sequence: TGTGCCAGCAGTTTATGGGCGACAGGGGATTTACCCCTCCACTTT. It translates to CASSLWATGDLPLHF.

Turning to this clone: A single base separates this from a much larger clone, so it may be a read error. The CDR3 DNA follows: TGTGCCTGGAGCGAGGCAACAGATGCGCAGTATTTT. This translates into CAWSEATDAQYF. J is TRBJ2-3 and V is TRBV30; D unclear. The CDR3 is 12 amino acids. The V gene's germline CDR1 is GTSNPN and CDR2 SVGIG (reference sequence).

As concerns this clone: The junction shows a germline mismatch at one end, possibly a read error. The rearrangement links TRBV24-1 to TRBJ2-7, with D perhaps given as TRBD1 or TRBD2 (7 bases each). Germline values: CDR1 KGHDR, CDR2 SFDVKD. CDR3 length: 13 amino acids. CDR3 DNA: TGTGCGACCAGGGAGGGGGCCGGTTACGAGCAGTACTTC. It yields the protein CATREGAGYEQYF.

The V call is TRBV28, the J call TRBJ2-3, with D perhaps matching TRBD2 (6 bases). The V and J ends lost 4 bases and 2 bases respectively, with 22 bases between them. CDR3 length: 18 amino acids. Looked up from germline, CDR1 is MDHEN and CDR2 is SYDVKM. CDR3 DNA sequence: TGTGCCAGCAGTTACCTCATCGAGGACTACAAATCCACAGATACGCAGTATTTT. Translated: CASSYLIEDYKSTDTQYF.

The rearrangement joins TRBV5-1 to TRBJ2-5, with 8 bases identical to TRBD2. Germline V gene data show CDR1 as SGHRS and CDR2 as YFSETQ. The length of the CDR3 is 14 residues. Trimming at V came to 7 bases and at J to 0 bases, leaving 5 bases not matched to a gene. Here the CDR3 DNA reads TGCGCCAGCGGGACGGGGGGGTACCAAGAGACCCAGTACTTC. It specifies CASGTGGYQETQYF.

The rearrangement links TRBV27 to TRBJ2-1; tentatively, D is TRBD2 (5 bases). This CDR3 is built from 16 residues. The germline V and J ends were trimmed by 3 bases and 12 bases, with 24 bases remaining between them. Germline V gene sequence: CDR1 MNHEY, CDR2 SMNVEV (reference sequence). CDR3: CASSFSGRGPILVQFF. In nucleotides, the CDR3 is TGTGCCAGCAGTTTTTCTGGCCGGGGTCCGATTCTGGTGCAGTTCTTC.

The CDR3: CATSDIVQMWANVLTF. The CDR3 DNA sequence: TGTGCCACCAGTGACATCGTACAGATGTGGGCCAACGTCCTGACTTTC. The gene calls are TRBV24-1 and TRBJ2-6; D is unclear. Germline CDR1 KGHDR, CDR2 SFDVKD. V lost 4 bases to trimming and J lost 5 bases, with 14 bases between them. This CDR3 spans 16 amino acids.

This clone was observed once. At one end, the junction sequence differs from germline, possibly due to a read error. V usage is TRBV19 and J usage is TRBJ2-2; 8 bases are a match to TRBD1. Germline V gene sequence: CDR1 LNHDA, CDR2 SQIVND (reference sequence). The CDR3 contains 15 residues. DNA for the CDR3: TGTGCCAGTATGGGGACAGGCCGAAGAACCGGGGAGCTGTTATTT. Residues: CASMGTGRRTGELLF.

The chain uses TRBV30 and TRBJ2-3; D is possibly TRBD1 (6 bases). With 3 bases removed from V and 6 bases from J, the gap between germline ends came to 7 bases. The germline gives CDR1 GTSNPN, CDR2 SVGIG (reference sequence). CDR3 length: 11 residues. The CDR3 region is CAWRQGDTQYF. As DNA, the CDR3 is TGTGCCTGGAGGCAGGGGGATACGCAGTATTTT. Using reference TRBV30 and TRBJ2-3 for the parts outside the CDR3, the full variable domain is SQTIHQWPATLVQPVGSPLSLECTVEGTSNPNLYWYRQAAGRGLQLLFYSVGIGQISSEVPQNLSASRPQDRQFILSSKKLLLSDSGFYLCAWRQGDTQYFGPGTRLTVL.

By sample share, this clone is medium-sized (0.01 to 0.1%). The rearrangement joins TRBV6-5 to TRBJ2-7; no reliable D call. V shed 0 bases and J shed 0 bases, with 9 bases lying between them. Germline-derived CDR1 and CDR2 are MNHEY and SVGAGI. The CDR3 is 15 amino acids. The CDR3 sequence is CASSYSDGRSYEQYF. The CDR3 nucleotides are TGTGCCAGCAGTTACTCGGACGGACGCTCCTACGAGCAGTACTTC.

The chain combines TRBV7-2 with TRBJ2-7; D is unresolved. The germline V gene has CDR1 SGHTA and CDR2 FQGNSA. The CDR3 has 14 residues. V was cut by 5 bases and J by 0 bases, with 11 bases left in between. DNA for the CDR3: TGTGCCAGCAGCAGTACAGTTAGCTCCTACGAGCAGTACTTC. It codes for CASSSTVSSYEQYF.

This clone was counted between two and nine times. The V and J genes are TRBV28 and TRBJ1-2; D call uncertain. Trimming took off 2 bases at V and 7 bases at J, with 11 bases between the two ends. Germline lookup yields CDR1 MDHEN and CDR2 SYDVKM. The CDR3 spans 13 residues. DNA for the CDR3: TGTGCCAGCAGTTTACCTGCCCCGGTTGGCTACACCTTC. This encodes CASSLPAPVGYTF.

The chain recombines TRBV11-1 with TRBJ2-3; 9 bases agree with TRBD1. V lost 5 bases and J lost 3; bases outside the gene matches: 12. Germline lookup yields CDR1 SGHAT and CDR2 FQDESV (reference sequence). This CDR3 is 17 amino acids long. The CDR3 region has the DNA TGTGCCAGCAGCAGCACCTACAGGGGGCGATCTACAGATACGCAGTATTTT. Translation gives CASSSTYRGRSTDTQYF.

The chain joins TRBV6-2 or TRBV6-3 to TRBJ1-5; no clear D. The CDR3 has 13 amino acids. Germline V lookup: CDR1 MNHEY, CDR2 SVGEGT. Deletions cut 2 bases from V and 4 bases from J, with 6 bases between. The CDR3 nucleotides read TGTGCCAGCAGTTACGCGGAGAATCAGCCCCAGCATTTT. Translation gives CASSYAENQPQHF.

This clone has a count of ten or more. CDR3 region: CASSFLSNRNTEAFF. CDR3 bases: TGTGCCAGCAGCTTCCTCTCTAACCGGAACACTGAAGCTTTCTTT. The chain has TRBV5-6 and TRBJ1-1; D unclear. V lost 2 bases and J lost 1, with 12 bases in between. Looked up from germline, CDR1 is SGHDT and CDR2 is YYEEEE. CDR3 length: 15 residues.

Comments on this clone: Because it lacks the conserved phenylalanine or tryptophan at the end, this CDR3 is likely a read error. This chain joins TRBV6-2 or TRBV6-3 and TRBJ2-1, with TRBD2 matching over 8 bases. The CDR3 covers 15 residues. Trimming at V came to 2 bases and at J to 4 bases, leaving 4 bases not matched to a gene. Germline V gene data show CDR1 as MNHEY and CDR2 as SVGEGT. CDR3 nucleotide sequence: TGTGCCAGCAGTTACACAAGCGGGGGTTACAATGAGCAGTTCCTG. Translating gives CASSYTSGGYNEQFL.

This clone was observed at least ten times. As DNA, the CDR3 is TGCGCCAGCAGCACCGGACTAGCGGGGGGGCCATCGCAGTATTTT. Encoded protein: CASSTGLAGGPSQYF. The chain couples TRBV5-1 to TRBJ2-3, with TRBD2 identical over 15 bases. The germline CDR1 and CDR2 sequences are SGHRS and YFSETQ. The V and J ends lost 4 bases and 10 bases, in that order; junction bases with no gene match: 7. This CDR3 region has 15 residues.

This clone was detected only a few times. This chain uses TRBV28 with TRBJ1-2, with no clear D. V was clipped by 5 bases and J by 7 bases, with 11 bases between them. Germline CDR1 MDHEN, CDR2 SYDVKM. CDR3 length equals 12 residues. The CDR3 loop reads CASSVGRSGYTF. The CDR3, as DNA: TGTGCCAGCAGTGTAGGCAGGTCTGGCTACACCTTC.

This clone was seen a handful of times. The chain links TRBV6-1 to TRBJ2-2, with a weak D call TRBD2 (5 bases). Germline V gene data show CDR1 as MNHNS and CDR2 as SASEGT. This CDR3 is built from 16 residues. With 6 bases removed from V and 5 bases from J, the gap between germline ends came to 19 bases. Here the CDR3 reads CASRQGLALGTGELFF. The CDR3, as DNA: TGTGCCAGCAGACAAGGCCTAGCCCTGGGAACCGGGGAGCTGTTTTTT.